One sample yielded the 19 T cell receptor beta chains listed below, sequenced in a study of T-cell memory formation after mild COVID-19 (dated by TCRdb to about 2021). The library was made by 5' RACE. The sequencer listed for this sample is Illumina NovaSeq 6000. TCRdb passed the public sequencing reads through fastp at Q25 and MiXCR, retaining productive beta sequences. For every CDR3 protein sequence, its rows merge into one entry that carries the most common genes and DNA. The sample data list 90,000 to 120,000 distinct CDR3 sequences, and over 8.5% of these were observed just once. The ten largest clones represent roughly two fifths of the sample. Sequenced input: PBMCs or a T cell subset sorted from them (not recorded which). Every receptor here comes from a man aged 18 to 29 who had mild COVID-19 (a few samples of this study predate the infection). The sample titles of this study are shuffled in the database, so cell type and time point are left out; the donor was told from shared clones.

A few counts support this clonotype. The rearrangement joins TRBV12-3 or TRBV12-4 to TRBJ2-1; 14 nucleotides agree with TRBD2. V shed 2 bases and J 4 bases; nucleotides not matched to a gene: 1. CDR3 length equals 16 residues. The CDR3 spells CASSLRTSGGYNEQFF. In nucleotides, the CDR3 is TGTGCCAGCAGTTTAAGGACTAGCGGGGGGTACAATGAGCAGTTCTTC.

This clonotype was detected a few times. The chain carries TRBV6-2 or TRBV6-3 and TRBJ2-1; 12 bases are a match to TRBD2. The germline V gene has CDR1 MNHEY and CDR2 SVGEGT. The CDR3 is made up of 14 amino acids. The trim removed 7 bases at V and 6 bases at J, leaving 4 bases unmatched. CDR3 DNA: TGTGCCAGCAAAACTAGCGGGGGGAGCAATGAGCAGTTCTTC. Its protein product is CASKTSGGSNEQFF.

This sequence joins TRBV6-6 and TRBJ2-1; D not resolved. Trimming took 2 bases from V and 6 from J, leaving 5 bases between them. In germline, CDR1 is MNHNY, CDR2 SVGAGI (reference sequence). The CDR3 consists of 12 residues. The chain's CDR3 is CASSYVVNEQFF. In nucleotides, the CDR3 is TGTGCCAGCAGTTACGTGGTCAATGAGCAGTTCTTC.

The chain joins TRBV7-9 to TRBJ1-1; unclear D gene. Germline V CDR1 and CDR2: SEHNR, FQNEAQ (reference sequence). V lost 0 bases to trimming and J lost 6 bases, with 14 bases between them. The CDR3 consists of 15 residues. The CDR3 spells CASSLAHSTFAEAFF. Here the CDR3 DNA reads TGTGCCAGCAGCTTAGCTCACTCCACGTTCGCTGAAGCTTTCTTT.

This clonotype has a handful of counts. This chain uses TRBV5-5 with TRBJ2-7; D is unclear. Germline CDR1 SGHKS, CDR2 YYEKEE (reference sequence). Deletions cut 0 bases from V and 4 bases from J, with 11 bases between. CDR3 size: 14 residues. CDR3 coding DNA: TGTGCCAGCAGCTTGGACAGTGGGTATTACGAGCAGTACGTC. Residues: CASSLDSGYYEQYV.

This clonotype was counted between two and nine times. The genes are TRBV1 and TRBJ2-3. TRBV1 is noted as a pseudogene. The length of the CDR3 is 15 residues. CDR3 region: CTSSPPSGFTDTQYF. CDR3 bases: TGCACCAGCAGCCCGCCGTCTGGGTTCACAGATACGCAGTATTTT.

The CDR3 region is CASSFTWGSYEQYV. Written as DNA, the CDR3 is TGTGCCAGCAGCTTCACCTGGGGGAGCTACGAGCAGTACGTC. The chain is built from TRBV5-5 and TRBJ2-7; TRBD1 or TRBD2 may be the D gene (5 bases each). This CDR3 spans 14 amino acids. V was trimmed by 2 bases and J by 3 bases, leaving 12 bases between them. Germline V gene lookup returns CDR1 SGHKS and CDR2 YYEKEE (reference sequence).

This clonotype appeared a few times. The chain couples TRBV5-1 to TRBJ2-3; 7 positions match TRBD1. CDR3 length equals 16 residues. V shed 0 bases and J 0 bases; nucleotides not matched to a gene: 4. Per the germline V gene, CDR1 is SGHRS and CDR2 is YFSETQ. The CDR3 region has the DNA TGCGCCAGCAGCTTGGGTAGGGGACAGAGCACAGATACGCAGTATTTT. This sequence encodes CASSLGRGQSTDTQYF.

The rearrangement uses TRBV7-9 and TRBJ2-5; a weak D match, TRBD2 (5 bases). The CDR3 runs 14 residues. From germline, CDR1 is SEHNR and CDR2 FQNEAQ (reference sequence). V lost 5 bases to trimming and J lost 5 bases, with 15 bases between them. The CDR3, as DNA: TGTGCCAGCAGCCCGGACTTTGGCCCGGAGACCCAGTACTTC. Residues: CASSPDFGPETQYF. Full variable domain (outside the CDR3, taken from reference TRBV7-9 and TRBJ2-5): DTGVSQNPRHKITKRGQNVTFRCDPISEHNRLYWYRQTLGQGPEFLTYFQNEAQLEKSRLLSDRFSAERPKGSFSTLEIQRTEQGDSAMYLCASSPDFGPETQYFGPGTRLLVL.

The sample holds a few counts of this clonotype. The gene calls are TRBV7-2 and TRBJ1-1; D gene uncertain. Germline V gene sequence: CDR1 SGHTA, CDR2 FQGNSA. The CDR3 is 14 residues long. Between the trimmed V and J ends, which lost 2 bases and 9 bases, there was a span of 16 bases. The CDR3 region has the DNA TGTGCCAGCAGCTTACCGCGGGGTTTCGAAAAAGCTTTCTTT. Protein sequence: CASSLPRGFEKAFF.

This chain connects TRBV5-1 to TRBJ1-1; a weak D match, TRBD1 (5 bases). V lost 3 bases to trimming and J lost 3 bases, with 9 bases between them. The CDR3 is 13 amino acids. Germline lookup yields CDR1 SGHRS and CDR2 YFSETQ. The DNA for the CDR3 is TGCGCCAGCAGCTCGATGGGGGACACTGAAGCTTTCTTT. Encoded protein: CASSSMGDTEAFF.

This clonotype has ten or more counts. The genes are TRBV7-2 and TRBJ2-5; D remains unclear. The length of the CDR3 is 11 residues. The germline V gene has CDR1 SGHTA and CDR2 FQGNSA. Trimming stripped 4 bases from V and 5 bases from J, with 5 bases between. CDR3 sequence: CASSSIETQYF. DNA of the CDR3: TGTGCCAGCAGCTCGATCGAGACCCAGTACTTC.

In this sample, this clonotype turned up a few times. The CDR3 DNA follows: TGCGCCAGCAGCCAAGAAGGTTACTCCTACGAGCAGTACTTC. Its protein product is CASSQEGYSYEQYF. The V call is TRBV4-3, the J call TRBJ2-7; D ambiguous. The V and J ends lost 0 bases and 0 bases respectively, with 6 bases between them. The CDR3 has 14 amino acids. Germline assignment: CDR1 LGHNA and CDR2 YSLEER.

The chain couples TRBV7-2 to TRBJ2-7; 7 nucleotides align to TRBD2. CDR3 length: 15 amino acids. Germline assignment: CDR1 SGHTA and CDR2 FQGNSA. J was trimmed by 4 bases and V by 1 base; bases with no gene match: 7. Written as DNA, the CDR3 is TGTGCCAGCAGCTTAGAGGCGGGAGCGGCTTACGAGCAGTACTTC. This codes for CASSLEAGAAYEQYF.

This clonotype was counted a single time. The J gene is TRBJ1-2, the V gene TRBV5-1, with no clear D. The CDR3 is 15 amino acids. Deletions cut 3 bases from V and 0 bases from J, with 12 bases between. The V gene's germline CDR1 is SGHRS and CDR2 YFSETQ. CDR3 region: CASSYIYPANYGYTF. CDR3 nucleotides: TGCGCCAGCAGCTACATTTACCCAGCTAACTATGGCTACACCTTC.

This clonotype was seen repeatedly, ten times or more. The chain employs TRBV7-9 and TRBJ2-5; a possible D gene is TRBD1 (5 bases). V was cut by 2 bases and J by 5 bases, with 12 bases left in between. From germline, CDR1 is SEHNR and CDR2 FQNEAQ (reference sequence). This CDR3 is 14 amino acids long. CDR3 amino acids: CASSLQGFGETQYF. The CDR3 coding sequence is TGTGCCAGCAGCTTACAGGGTTTTGGGGAGACCCAGTACTTC.

The sample holds many counts of this clonotype. The genes are TRBV12-3 or TRBV12-4 and TRBJ1-2; the D gene is possibly TRBD1 (5 bases). V was pared by 5 bases and J by 6 bases, with 13 bases between. CDR3 size: 13 residues. This chain's CDR3 is CASSPGGGHGYTF. The CDR3 DNA follows: TGTGCCAGCAGTCCTGGGGGTGGGCATGGCTACACCTTC.

This clonotype was observed a handful of times. The gene calls are TRBV6-2 or TRBV6-3 and TRBJ2-1; 7 bases map to TRBD1. The junction had 10 bases not matched to a gene; V was cut back by 5 bases and J by 3 bases. The CDR3 spans 16 residues. From germline, CDR1 is MNHEY and CDR2 SVGEGT. The CDR3 loop is CASSTFRDRNYNEQFF. CDR3 bases: TGTGCCAGCAGTACCTTCCGGGACAGAAACTACAATGAGCAGTTCTTC.

This clonotype was detected many times. The chain couples TRBV28 to TRBJ2-2; a possible D gene is TRBD1 (6 bases). V lost 5 bases and J lost 6, with 10 bases in between. The CDR3 spans 13 residues. Germline V gene data show CDR1 as MDHEN and CDR2 as SYDVKM. For the CDR3, the DNA is TGTGCCAGCAGTAGCAGGGGAGCCGGGGAGCTGTTTTTT. Protein product: CASSSRGAGELFF.